Below, one T cell receptor (beta chain) is given with its context. Other DNA sequences in this sample translate to the same CDR3. Profiling relied on immunoSEQ multiplex PCR, and the TCRdb table lists in-frame clones only, not all of them. Of roughly 1,700 clones in the sample, approximately 86% were seen once. This specimen comes from a study of tumor T cells in aggressive B-cell lymphoma. Germline V gene lookup returns CDR1 LNHDA and CDR2 SQIVND (reference sequence). The V and J ends lost 5 bases and 4 bases respectively, with 11 bases between them. The CDR3 is 13 amino acids. The chain employs TRBV19 and TRBJ1-2; perhaps TRBD1 as D (6 bases). The sequencing input was tumor tissue. This TCR came from an adult with diffuse large B cell lymphoma. The CDR3 sequence: CASSFTGFYGYTF. The CDR3 region has the DNA TGTGCCAGTAGTTTCACAGGGTTCTATGGCTACACCTTC. Together with reference TRBV19 and TRBJ1-2, the CDR3 gives the full variable domain: DGGITQSPKYLFRKEGQNVTLSCEQNLNHDAMYWYRQDPGQGLRLIYYSQIVNDFQKGDIAEGYSVSREKKESFPLTVTSAQKNPTAFYLCASSFTGFYGYTFGSGTRLTVV.